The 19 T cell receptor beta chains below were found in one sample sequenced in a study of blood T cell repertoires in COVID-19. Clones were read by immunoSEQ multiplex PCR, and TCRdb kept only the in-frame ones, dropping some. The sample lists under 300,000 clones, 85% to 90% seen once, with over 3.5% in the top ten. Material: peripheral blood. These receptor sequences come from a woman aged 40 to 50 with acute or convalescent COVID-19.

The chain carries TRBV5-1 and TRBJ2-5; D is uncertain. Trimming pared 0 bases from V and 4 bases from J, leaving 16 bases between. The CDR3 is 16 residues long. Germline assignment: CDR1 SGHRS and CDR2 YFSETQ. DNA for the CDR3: TGCGCCAGCAGCTTGGGAGCCACGAGGAATGGAGAGACCCAGTACTTC. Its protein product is CASSLGATRNGETQYF.

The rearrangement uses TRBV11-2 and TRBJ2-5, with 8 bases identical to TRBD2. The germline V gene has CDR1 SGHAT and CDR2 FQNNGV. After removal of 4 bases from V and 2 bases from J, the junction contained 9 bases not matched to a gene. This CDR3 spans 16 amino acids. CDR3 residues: CASSSSGGALQETQYF. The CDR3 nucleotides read TGTGCCAGCAGCTCCTCCGGGGGGGCCCTACAAGAGACCCAGTACTTC.

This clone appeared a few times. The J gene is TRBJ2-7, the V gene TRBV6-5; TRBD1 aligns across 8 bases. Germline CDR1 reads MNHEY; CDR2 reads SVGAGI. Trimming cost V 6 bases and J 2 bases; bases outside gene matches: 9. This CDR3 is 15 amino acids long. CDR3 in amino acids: CASSPEPTGAYEQYV. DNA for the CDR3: TGTGCCAGCAGCCCCGAACCGACAGGGGCCTACGAGCAGTACGTC.

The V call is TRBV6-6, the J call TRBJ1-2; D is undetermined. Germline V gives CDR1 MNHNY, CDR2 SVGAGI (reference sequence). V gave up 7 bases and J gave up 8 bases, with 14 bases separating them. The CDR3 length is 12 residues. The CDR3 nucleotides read TGTGCCAGCACGGCCGACTCCTACGGCTACACCTTC. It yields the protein CASTADSYGYTF.

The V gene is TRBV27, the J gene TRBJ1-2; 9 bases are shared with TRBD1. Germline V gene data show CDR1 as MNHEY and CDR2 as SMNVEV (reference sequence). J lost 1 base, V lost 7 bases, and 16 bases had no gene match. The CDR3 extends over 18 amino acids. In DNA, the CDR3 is TGTGCCAGCACCCCCTCCCCCCTACAGGGGGCCCTTAACTATGGCTACACCTTC. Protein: CASTPSPLQGALNYGYTF.

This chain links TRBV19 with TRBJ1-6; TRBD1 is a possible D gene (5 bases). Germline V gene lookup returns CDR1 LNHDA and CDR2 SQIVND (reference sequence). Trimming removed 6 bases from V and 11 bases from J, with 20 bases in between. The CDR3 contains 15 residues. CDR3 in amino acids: CASRSGQGQLAPLHF. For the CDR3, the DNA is TGTGCCAGTAGAAGTGGACAAGGGCAATTGGCACCCCTCCACTTT.

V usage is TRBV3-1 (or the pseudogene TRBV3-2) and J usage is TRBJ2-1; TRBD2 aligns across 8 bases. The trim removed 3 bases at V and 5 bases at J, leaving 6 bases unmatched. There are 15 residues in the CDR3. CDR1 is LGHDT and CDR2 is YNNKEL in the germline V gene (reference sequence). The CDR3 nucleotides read TGTGCCAGCAGCCACAGCGGGGGACCCCACAATGAGCAGTTCTTC. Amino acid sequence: CASSHSGGPHNEQFF.

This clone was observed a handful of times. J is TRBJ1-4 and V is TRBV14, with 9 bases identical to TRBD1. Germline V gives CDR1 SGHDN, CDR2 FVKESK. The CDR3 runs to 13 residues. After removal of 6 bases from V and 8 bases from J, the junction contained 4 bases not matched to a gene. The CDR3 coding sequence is TGTGCCAGCAGTCTCGACAGGGGGGAAAAACTGTTTTTT. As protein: CASSLDRGEKLFF.

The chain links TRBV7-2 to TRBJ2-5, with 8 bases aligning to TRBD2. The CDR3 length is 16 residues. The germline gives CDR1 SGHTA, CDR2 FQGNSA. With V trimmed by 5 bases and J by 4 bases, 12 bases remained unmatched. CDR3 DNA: TGTGCCAGCAGCCCCTCTTACGGGGGGGTGCGAGAGACCCAGTACTTC. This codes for CASSPSYGGVRETQYF.

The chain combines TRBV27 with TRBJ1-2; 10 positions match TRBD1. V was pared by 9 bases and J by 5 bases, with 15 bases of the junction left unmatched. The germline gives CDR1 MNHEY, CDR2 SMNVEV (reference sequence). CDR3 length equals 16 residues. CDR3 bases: TGTGCCAGTCAACCCGACTCGACAGGGGGCTGGTATGGCTACACCTTC. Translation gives CASQPDSTGGWYGYTF.

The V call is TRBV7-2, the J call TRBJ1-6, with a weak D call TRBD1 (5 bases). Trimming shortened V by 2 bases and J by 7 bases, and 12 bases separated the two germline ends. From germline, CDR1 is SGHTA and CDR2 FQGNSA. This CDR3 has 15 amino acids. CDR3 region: CASSLLQGLNSPLHF. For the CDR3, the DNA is TGTGCCAGCAGCTTACTTCAGGGATTGAATTCACCCCTCCACTTT.

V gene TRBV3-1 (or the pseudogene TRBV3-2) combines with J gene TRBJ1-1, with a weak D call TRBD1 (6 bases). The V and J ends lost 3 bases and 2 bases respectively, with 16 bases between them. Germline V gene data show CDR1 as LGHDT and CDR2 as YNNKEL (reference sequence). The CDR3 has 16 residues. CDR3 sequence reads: CASSQQPRGGNTEAFF. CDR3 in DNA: TGTGCCAGCAGCCAGCAACCGAGAGGGGGAAACACTGAAGCTTTCTTT.

This CDR3 is CASSFRDRGTDTQYF. Written as DNA, the CDR3 is TGTGCCAGCAGTTTTCGGGACAGGGGCACAGATACGCAGTATTTT. This chain uses TRBV28 with TRBJ2-3; TRBD1 agrees at 9 bases. Germline V gene data show CDR1 as MDHEN and CDR2 as SYDVKM. The ends lost 3 bases at V and 1 base at J; junction bases unmatched: 2. The CDR3 length is 15 residues.

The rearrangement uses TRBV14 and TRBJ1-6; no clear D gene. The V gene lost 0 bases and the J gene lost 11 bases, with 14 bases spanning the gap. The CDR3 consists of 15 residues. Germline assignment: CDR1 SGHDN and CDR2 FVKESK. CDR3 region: CASSQDEGGWTPLHF. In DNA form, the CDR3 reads TGTGCCAGCAGCCAAGATGAGGGAGGGTGGACACCCCTCCACTTT.

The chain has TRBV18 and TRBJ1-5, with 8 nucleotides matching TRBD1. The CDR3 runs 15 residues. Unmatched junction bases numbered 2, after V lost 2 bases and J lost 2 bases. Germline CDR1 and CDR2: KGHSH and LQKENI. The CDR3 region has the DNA TGTGCCAGCTCACCATCAGGGGGCCGCAATCAGCCCCAGCATTTT. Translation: CASSPSGGRNQPQHF.

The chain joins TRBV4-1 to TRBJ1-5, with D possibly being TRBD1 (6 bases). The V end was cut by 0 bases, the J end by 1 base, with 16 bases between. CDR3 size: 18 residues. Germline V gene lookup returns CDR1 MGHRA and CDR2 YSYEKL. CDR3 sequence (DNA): TGCGCCAGCAGCCAAGATGGTTCGGGCAGGGGAAGCAATCAGCCCCAGCATTTT. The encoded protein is CASSQDGSGRGSNQPQHF.

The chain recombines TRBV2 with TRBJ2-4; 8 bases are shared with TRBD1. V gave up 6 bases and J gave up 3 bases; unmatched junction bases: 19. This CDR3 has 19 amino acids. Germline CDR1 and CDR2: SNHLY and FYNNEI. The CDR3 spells CASRRVKKDRAYVKNIQYF. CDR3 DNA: TGTGCCAGCAGGAGAGTCAAAAAGGACAGGGCTTATGTCAAAAACATTCAGTACTTC.

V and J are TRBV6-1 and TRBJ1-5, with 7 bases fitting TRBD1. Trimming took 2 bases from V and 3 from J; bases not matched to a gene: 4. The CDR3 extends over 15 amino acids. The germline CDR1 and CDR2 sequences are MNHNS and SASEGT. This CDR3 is CASSEMGQPNQPQHF. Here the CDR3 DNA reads TGTGCCAGCAGTGAAATGGGACAGCCCAATCAGCCCCAGCATTTT.

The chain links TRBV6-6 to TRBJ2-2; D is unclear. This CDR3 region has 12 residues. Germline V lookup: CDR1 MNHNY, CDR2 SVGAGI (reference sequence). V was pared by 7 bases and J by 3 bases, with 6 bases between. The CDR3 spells CASTSDTGELFF. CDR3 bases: TGTGCCAGCACAAGCGACACCGGGGAGCTGTTTTTT.